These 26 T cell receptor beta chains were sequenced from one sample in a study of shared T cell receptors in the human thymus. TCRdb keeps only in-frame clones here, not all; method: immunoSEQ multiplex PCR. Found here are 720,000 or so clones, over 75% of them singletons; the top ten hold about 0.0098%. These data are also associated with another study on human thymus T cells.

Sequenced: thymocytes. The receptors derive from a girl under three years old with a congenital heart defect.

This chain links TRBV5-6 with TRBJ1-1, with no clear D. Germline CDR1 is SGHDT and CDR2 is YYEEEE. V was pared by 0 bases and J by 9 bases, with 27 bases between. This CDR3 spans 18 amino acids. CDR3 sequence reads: CASSLVWGGSDQRSKAFF. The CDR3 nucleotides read TGTGCCAGCAGCTTGGTGTGGGGAGGCTCCGATCAACGTTCTAAAGCTTTCTTT. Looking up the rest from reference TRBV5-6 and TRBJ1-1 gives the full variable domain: DAGVTQSPTHLIKTRGQQVTLRCSPKSGHDTVSWYQQALGQGPQFIFQYYEEEERQRGNFPDRFSGHQFPNYSSELNVNALLLGDSALYLCASSLVWGGSDQRSKAFFGQGTRLTVV.

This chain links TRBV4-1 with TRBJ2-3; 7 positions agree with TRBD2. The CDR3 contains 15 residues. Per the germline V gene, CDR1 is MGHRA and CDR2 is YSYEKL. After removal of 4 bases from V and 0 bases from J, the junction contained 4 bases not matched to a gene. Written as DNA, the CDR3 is TGCGCCAGCAGCCGGTTACTAGCGAGCACAGATACGCAGTATTTT. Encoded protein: CASSRLLASTDTQYF.

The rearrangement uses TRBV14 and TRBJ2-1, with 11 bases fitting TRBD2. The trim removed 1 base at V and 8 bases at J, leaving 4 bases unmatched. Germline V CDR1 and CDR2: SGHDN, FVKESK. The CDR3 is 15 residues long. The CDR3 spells CASSQGLAGGHEQFF. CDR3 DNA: TGTGCCAGCAGCCAAGGGCTAGCGGGGGGCCATGAGCAGTTCTTC.

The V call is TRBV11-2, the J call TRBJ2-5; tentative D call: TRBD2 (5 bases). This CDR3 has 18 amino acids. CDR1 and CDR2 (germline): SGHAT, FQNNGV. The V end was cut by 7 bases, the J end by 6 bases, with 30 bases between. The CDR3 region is CASTLSLPSWRRKQTQYF. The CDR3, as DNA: TGTGCCAGCACCCTAAGCCTGCCGAGCTGGAGGAGGAAGCAGACCCAGTACTTC.

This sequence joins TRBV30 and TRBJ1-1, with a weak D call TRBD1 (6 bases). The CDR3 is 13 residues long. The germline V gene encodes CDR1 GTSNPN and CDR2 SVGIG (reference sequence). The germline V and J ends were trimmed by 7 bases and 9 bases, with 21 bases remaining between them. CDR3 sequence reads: CAFHPRQASKAFF. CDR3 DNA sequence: TGTGCCTTCCACCCTCGACAGGCTTCTAAAGCTTTCTTT. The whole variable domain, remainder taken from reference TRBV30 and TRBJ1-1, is SQTIHQWPATLVQPVGSPLSLECTVEGTSNPNLYWYRQAAGRGLQLLFYSVGIGQISSEVPQNLSASRPQDRQFILSSKKLLLSDSGFYLCAFHPRQASKAFFGQGTRLTVV.

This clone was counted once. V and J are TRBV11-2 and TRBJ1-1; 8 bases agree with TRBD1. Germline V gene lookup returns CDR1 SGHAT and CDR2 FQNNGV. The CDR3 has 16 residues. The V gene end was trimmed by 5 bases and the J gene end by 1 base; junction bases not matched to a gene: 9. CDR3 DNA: TGTGCCAGCAGCGGACCTTCCGGGACAGGGAACACTGAAGCTTTCTTT. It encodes CASSGPSGTGNTEAFF.

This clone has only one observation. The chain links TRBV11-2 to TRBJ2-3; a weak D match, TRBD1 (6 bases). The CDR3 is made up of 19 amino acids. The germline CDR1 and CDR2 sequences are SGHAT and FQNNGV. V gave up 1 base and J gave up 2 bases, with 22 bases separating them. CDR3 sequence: CASSLGAGTHRPHTDTQYF. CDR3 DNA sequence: TGTGCCAGCAGCTTAGGTGCAGGGACACACAGGCCGCACACAGATACGCAGTATTTT.

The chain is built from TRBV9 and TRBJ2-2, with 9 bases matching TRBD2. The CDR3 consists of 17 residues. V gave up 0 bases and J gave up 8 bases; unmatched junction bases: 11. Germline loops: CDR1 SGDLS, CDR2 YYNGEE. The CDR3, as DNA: TGTGCCAGCAGCGTAGAGGGTAGCGGGGGTTCCCGAGGGGAGCTGTTTTTT. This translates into CASSVEGSGGSRGELFF.

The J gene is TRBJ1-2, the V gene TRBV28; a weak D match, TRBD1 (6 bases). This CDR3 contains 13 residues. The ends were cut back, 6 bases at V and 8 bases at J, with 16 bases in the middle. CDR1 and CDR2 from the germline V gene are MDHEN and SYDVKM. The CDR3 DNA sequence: TGTGCCAGCAGCCACCGGCCAGGGGACGGCTACACCTTC. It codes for CASSHRPGDGYTF.

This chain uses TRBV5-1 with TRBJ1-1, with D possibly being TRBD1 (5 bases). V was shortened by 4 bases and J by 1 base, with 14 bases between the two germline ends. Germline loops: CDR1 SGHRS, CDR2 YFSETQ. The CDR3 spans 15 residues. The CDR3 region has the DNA TGCGCCAGCAGCCATAAGGGGTCCCAGAACACTGAAGCTTTCTTT. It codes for CASSHKGSQNTEAFF. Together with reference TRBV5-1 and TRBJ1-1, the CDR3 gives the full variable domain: KAGVTQTPRYLIKTRGQQVTLSCSPISGHRSVSWYQQTPGQGLQFLFEYFSETQRNKGNFPGRFSGRQFSNSRSEMNVSTLELGDSALYLCASSHKGSQNTEAFFGQGTRLTVV.

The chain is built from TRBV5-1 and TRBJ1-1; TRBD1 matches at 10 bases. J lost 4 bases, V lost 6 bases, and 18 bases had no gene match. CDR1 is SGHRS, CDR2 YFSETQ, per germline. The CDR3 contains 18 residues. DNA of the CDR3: TGCGCCAGCACCCTTCTTCCGGGACAGGGGACACGGACCACTGAAGCTTTCTTT. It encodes CASTLLPGQGTRTTEAFF. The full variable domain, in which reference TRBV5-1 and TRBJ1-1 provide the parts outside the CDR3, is KAGVTQTPRYLIKTRGQQVTLSCSPISGHRSVSWYQQTPGQGLQFLFEYFSETQRNKGNFPGRFSGRQFSNSRSEMNVSTLELGDSALYLCASTLLPGQGTRTTEAFFGQGTRLTVV.

CDR3 amino acids: CASSVTEGTGDGYTF. The CDR3 DNA reads TGTGCCAGCAGCGTAACCGAGGGGACAGGGGATGGCTACACCTTC. This sequence joins TRBV9 and TRBJ1-2; 10 bases are a match to TRBD1. Unmatched junction bases numbered 6, after V lost 1 base and J lost 6 bases. The CDR3 totals 15 residues. Germline CDR1 SGDLS, CDR2 YYNGEE.

The CDR3 loop reads CASSLVYRATGYTF. The CDR3 DNA reads TGTGCCAGCAGCTTGGTTTACAGGGCAACTGGCTACACCTTC. The V call is TRBV5-6, the J call TRBJ1-2; a weak D match, TRBD1 (6 bases). CDR3 size: 14 residues. Trimming stripped 0 bases from V and 7 bases from J, with 13 bases between. Per germline, CDR1 SGHDT and CDR2 YYEEEE.

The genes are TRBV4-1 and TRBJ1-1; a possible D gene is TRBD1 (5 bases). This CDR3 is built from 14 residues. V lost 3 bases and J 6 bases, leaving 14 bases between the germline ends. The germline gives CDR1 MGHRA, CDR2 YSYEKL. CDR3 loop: CASSQVTQGSEAFF. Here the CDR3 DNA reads TGCGCCAGCAGCCAGGTAACGCAGGGTTCTGAAGCTTTCTTT.

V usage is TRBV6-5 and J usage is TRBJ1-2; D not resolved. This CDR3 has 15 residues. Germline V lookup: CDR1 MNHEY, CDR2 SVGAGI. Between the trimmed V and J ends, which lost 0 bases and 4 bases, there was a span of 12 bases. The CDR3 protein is CASSYSPGATYGYTF. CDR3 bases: TGTGCCAGCAGTTACTCCCCTGGAGCGACCTATGGCTACACCTTC.

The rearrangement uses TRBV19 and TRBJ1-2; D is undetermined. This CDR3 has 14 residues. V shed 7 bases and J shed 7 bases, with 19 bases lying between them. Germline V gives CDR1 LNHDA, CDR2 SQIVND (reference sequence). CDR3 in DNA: TGTGCCAGTACCCCAAATAAACTCCTCGGTGGCTACACCTTC. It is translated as CASTPNKLLGGYTF.

The CDR3 loop is CASSYGDKYYEQYF. The CDR3 DNA reads TGTGCCAGCAGCTACGGGGACAAGTATTACGAGCAGTACTTC. V and J are TRBV7-9 and TRBJ2-7; D is possibly TRBD1 (6 bases). Trimming removed 4 bases from V and 4 bases from J, with 14 bases in between. The CDR3 sequence is 14 residues long. Germline V CDR1 and CDR2: SEHNR, FQNEAQ (reference sequence).

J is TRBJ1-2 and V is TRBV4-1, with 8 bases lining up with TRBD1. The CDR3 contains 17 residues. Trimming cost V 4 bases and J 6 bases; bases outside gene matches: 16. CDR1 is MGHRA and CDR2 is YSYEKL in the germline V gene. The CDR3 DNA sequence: TGCGCCAGCAGCCGAACGCTAAGACAGGGGAATTTACATGGCTACACCTTC. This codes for CASSRTLRQGNLHGYTF.

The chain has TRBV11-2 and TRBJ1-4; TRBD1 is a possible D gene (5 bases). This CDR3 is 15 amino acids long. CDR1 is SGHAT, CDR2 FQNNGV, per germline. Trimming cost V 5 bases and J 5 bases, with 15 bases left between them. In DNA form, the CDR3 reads TGTGCCAGCAGCCTTGGGGGGACGTCGAATGAAAAACTGTTTTTT. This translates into CASSLGGTSNEKLFF.

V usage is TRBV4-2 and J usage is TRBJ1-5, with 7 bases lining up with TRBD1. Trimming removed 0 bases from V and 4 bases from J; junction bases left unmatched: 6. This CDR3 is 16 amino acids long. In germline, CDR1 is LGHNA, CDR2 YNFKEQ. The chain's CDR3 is CASSQDLGGRNQPQHF. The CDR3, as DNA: TGTGCCAGCAGCCAAGACCTAGGGGGCCGGAATCAGCCCCAGCATTTT.

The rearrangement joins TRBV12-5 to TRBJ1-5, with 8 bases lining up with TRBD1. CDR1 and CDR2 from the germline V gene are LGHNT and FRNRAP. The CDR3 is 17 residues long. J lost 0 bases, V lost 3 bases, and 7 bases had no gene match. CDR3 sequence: CASGFLQGEYSNQPQHF. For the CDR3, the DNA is TGTGCTAGTGGTTTCCTACAGGGGGAGTATAGCAATCAGCCCCAGCATTTT.

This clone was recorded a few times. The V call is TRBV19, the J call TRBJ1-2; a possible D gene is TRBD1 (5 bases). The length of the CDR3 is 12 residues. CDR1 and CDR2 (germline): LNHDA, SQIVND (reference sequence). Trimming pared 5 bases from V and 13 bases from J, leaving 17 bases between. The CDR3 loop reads CASSQFSQEGTF. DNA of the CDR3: TGTGCCAGTAGTCAATTTTCACAGGAGGGCACCTTC. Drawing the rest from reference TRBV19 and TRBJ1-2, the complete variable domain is DGGITQSPKYLFRKEGQNVTLSCEQNLNHDAMYWYRQDPGQGLRLIYYSQIVNDFQKGDIAEGYSVSREKKESFPLTVTSAQKNPTAFYLCASSQFSQEGTFGSGTRLTVV.

The CDR3 DNA follows: TGTGCCAGCAGTCCTGGGGGGTGGGGGGAGCTGTTTTTT. Protein: CASSPGGWGELFF. The chain carries TRBV6-5 and TRBJ2-2, with D possibly being TRBD2 (6 bases). The CDR3 sequence is 13 residues long. The V gene's germline CDR1 is MNHEY and CDR2 SVGAGI. V was pared by 5 bases and J by 8 bases, with 12 bases between.

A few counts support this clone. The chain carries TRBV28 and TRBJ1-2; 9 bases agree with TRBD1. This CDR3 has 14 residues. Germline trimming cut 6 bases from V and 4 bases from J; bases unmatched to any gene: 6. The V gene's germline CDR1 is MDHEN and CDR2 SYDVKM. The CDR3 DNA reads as TGTGCCAGCAGCTACCCGACAGGGGGCTATGGCTACACCTTC. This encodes CASSYPTGGYGYTF.

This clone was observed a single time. CDR3 nucleotide sequence: TGTGCCAGCAGCTTAGGAGAGCGGAAATATGAGCAGTTCTTC. Its translation: CASSLGERKYEQFF. The chain carries TRBV7-2 and TRBJ2-1, with TRBD2 as a possible D gene (5 bases). Trimming left V 1 base short and J 8 bases short, with 12 bases between. From germline, CDR1 is SGHTA and CDR2 FQGNSA. This CDR3 has 14 amino acids.

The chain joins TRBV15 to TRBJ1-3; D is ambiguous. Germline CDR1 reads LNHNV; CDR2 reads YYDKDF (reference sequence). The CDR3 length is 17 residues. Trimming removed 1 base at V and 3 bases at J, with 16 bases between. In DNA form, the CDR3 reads TGTGCCACCAGCAGAGTGGAGAGGTCCCTCAGTGGAAACACCATATATTTT. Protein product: CATSRVERSLSGNTIYF.